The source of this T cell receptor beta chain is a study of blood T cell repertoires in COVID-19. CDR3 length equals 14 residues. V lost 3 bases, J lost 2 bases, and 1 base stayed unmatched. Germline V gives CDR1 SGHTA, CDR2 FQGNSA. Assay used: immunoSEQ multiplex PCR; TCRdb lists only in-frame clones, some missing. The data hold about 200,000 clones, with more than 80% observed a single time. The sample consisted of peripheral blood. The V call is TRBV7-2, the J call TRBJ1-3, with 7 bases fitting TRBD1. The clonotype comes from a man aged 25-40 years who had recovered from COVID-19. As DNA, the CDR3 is TGTGCCAGCAGCTTCGGACAGGCTGGAAACACCATATATTTT. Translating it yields CASSFGQAGNTIYF.